These 17 T cell receptor beta chains originate from one sample sequenced in a study of T cell responses to AZD1222 COVID-19 vaccine. The repertoire was sequenced with immunoSEQ multiplex PCR; TCRdb's copy has only in-frame clones and lacks some. Here the sample spans about 180,000 clones, more than 80% being singletons. The sample was peripheral blood, taken on day 0 of AZD1222 vaccination. The receptors originated from an adult in good health.

Of note for this clone: Other DNA sequences in the same sample also yield this CDR3. V usage is TRBV5-1 and J usage is TRBJ2-2; 8 bases match TRBD1. The CDR3 totals 15 residues. V dropped 3 bases and J dropped 5; count of bases not matched to a gene: 6. The V gene's germline CDR1 is SGHRS and CDR2 YFSETQ. The CDR3 DNA reads as TGCGCCAGCAGCTATGGACAGGGCGAAACCGGGGAGCTGTTTTTT. Residues: CASSYGQGETGELFF.

CDR3 residues: CASSYNTGELFF. The DNA of the CDR3 is TGCGCCAGCAGCTATAACACCGGGGAGCTGTTTTTT. This chain connects TRBV5-1 to TRBJ2-2; no firm D call. CDR1 is SGHRS, CDR2 YFSETQ, per germline. V dropped 3 bases and J dropped 2 bases, with 2 bases sitting between them. The CDR3 totals 12 residues.

On this clone itself: At the DNA level, this CDR3 is encoded by other sequences in the same sample as well. V is TRBV9 and J is TRBJ1-1; D not resolved. CDR3 length: 13 amino acids. Trimming removed 2 bases at V and 1 base at J, with 6 bases between. Germline CDR1 reads SGDLS; CDR2 reads YYNGEE. The DNA for the CDR3 is TGTGCCAGCAGCGTGGGAAAGAACACTGAAGCTTTCTTT. It yields the protein CASSVGKNTEAFF.

The chain combines TRBV3-1 (or the pseudogene TRBV3-2) with TRBJ1-2, with D maybe TRBD1 (5 bases). V dropped 1 base and J dropped 1 base, with 16 bases sitting between them. Germline V lookup: CDR1 LGHDT, CDR2 YNNKEL (reference sequence). The CDR3 loop spans 17 amino acids. The CDR3, as DNA: TGTGCCAGCAGCCAAGTTTTTAGGGACCGCAGTAACTATGGCTACACCTTC. This encodes CASSQVFRDRSNYGYTF.

This clone was seen a handful of times. The chain recombines TRBV21-1 with TRBJ2-7. TRBV21-1 is designated a pseudogene. This CDR3 region has 12 residues. This chain's CDR3 is CASSRDSYEQYV. The CDR3 bases are TGTGCCAGCAGCAGGGACTCCTACGAGCAGTACGTC.

The chain joins TRBV5-4 to TRBJ2-3, with 11 bases aligning to TRBD2. Germline V gene sequence: CDR1 SGHNT, CDR2 YYREEE (reference sequence). The CDR3 runs 15 residues. V gave up 1 base and J gave up 6 bases; unmatched junction bases: 4. CDR3 coding DNA: TGTGCCAGCAGCTTGACTAGCGGGGGAAGGGATACGCAGTATTTT. Its protein is CASSLTSGGRDTQYF.

The V gene is TRBV7-2, the J gene TRBJ2-2; possibly TRBD2 for D (5 bases). The V gene's germline CDR1 is SGHTA and CDR2 FQGNSA. The CDR3 length is 13 residues. V lost 6 bases and J lost 7, with 12 bases in between. CDR3 nucleotide sequence: TGTGCCAGCAGGGCTGGGGAGATCGGGGAGCTGTTTTTT. Residues: CASRAGEIGELFF.

The chain uses TRBV19 and TRBJ1-1, with D possibly being TRBD1 (5 bases). Between the trimmed V and J ends, which lost 0 bases and 5 bases, there was a span of 7 bases. Germline assignment: CDR1 LNHDA and CDR2 SQIVND (reference sequence). The CDR3 consists of 13 residues. CDR3 loop: CASSIDGGTEAFF. In nucleotides, the CDR3 is TGTGCCAGTAGTATAGACGGGGGTACTGAAGCTTTCTTT. Complete variable domain (other parts from reference TRBV19 and TRBJ1-1): DGGITQSPKYLFRKEGQNVTLSCEQNLNHDAMYWYRQDPGQGLRLIYYSQIVNDFQKGDIAEGYSVSREKKESFPLTVTSAQKNPTAFYLCASSIDGGTEAFFGQGTRLTVV.

The chain links TRBV4-2 to TRBJ2-1; 13 nucleotides line up with TRBD2. The V and J ends lost 3 bases and 4 bases, in that order; junction bases with no gene match: 6. The CDR3 is made up of 17 amino acids. Germline assignment: CDR1 LGHNA and CDR2 YNFKEQ. The CDR3 nucleotides are TGTGCCAGCAGCCAGCCGGGACTAGCGGGGTCGTACAATGAGCAGTTCTTC. As protein: CASSQPGLAGSYNEQFF.

V usage is TRBV6-5 and J usage is TRBJ2-3; D gene ambiguous. This CDR3 has 14 residues. Trimming took 6 bases from V and 0 from J, leaving 10 bases between them. The V gene's germline CDR1 is MNHEY and CDR2 SVGAGI. The chain's CDR3 is CASRTDTSTDTQYF. The CDR3 nucleotides are TGTGCCAGCAGAACCGACACCAGCACAGATACGCAGTATTTT.

This chain uses TRBV9 with TRBJ1-4; D may be TRBD1 (6 bases). V lost 4 bases, J lost 6 bases, and 10 bases lay in between. The V gene's germline CDR1 is SGDLS and CDR2 YYNGEE. The CDR3 has 13 residues. The CDR3 region is CASSPTGYEKLFF. The CDR3 bases are TGTGCCAGCAGCCCGACAGGTTATGAAAAACTGTTTTTT.

V gene TRBV28 combines with J gene TRBJ2-1, with D hard to call. Germline assignment: CDR1 MDHEN and CDR2 SYDVKM. Trimming removed 4 bases at V and 2 bases at J, with 0 bases between. The CDR3 has 11 amino acids. The CDR3 DNA follows: TGTGCCAGCAGTTCCTACAATGAGCAGTTCTTC. Translated: CASSSYNEQFF.

Written as DNA, the CDR3 is TGTGCCAGCACCCGGGACACCGCCTACGAGCAGTACTTC. It is translated as CASTRDTAYEQYF. The rearrangement uses TRBV28 and TRBJ2-7; a weak D match, TRBD1 (6 bases). CDR3 length: 13 residues. Germline CDR1 and CDR2: MDHEN and SYDVKM. V lost 7 bases, J lost 2 bases, and 12 bases lay in between.

J is TRBJ1-2 and V is TRBV7-9, with 8 bases that match TRBD1. The CDR3 has 15 amino acids. The ends lost 4 bases at V and 3 bases at J; junction bases unmatched: 7. CDR1 and CDR2 (germline): SEHNR, FQNEAQ (reference sequence). This CDR3 is CASSSGQVRDYGYTF. The CDR3 DNA is TGTGCCAGCAGCTCGGGACAGGTTCGCGACTATGGCTACACCTTC.

This rearrangement joins TRBV6-2 or TRBV6-3 to TRBJ2-1, with 7 bases that match TRBD2. V shed 0 bases and J 2 bases; nucleotides not matched to a gene: 13. The CDR3 spans 19 residues. Germline V gives CDR1 MNHEY, CDR2 SVGEGT. The CDR3 here is CASSYSAILALNTYNEQFF. CDR3 DNA sequence: TGTGCCAGCAGTTACTCTGCGATACTAGCGTTAAACACCTACAATGAGCAGTTCTTC.

J is TRBJ2-3 and V is TRBV12-3 or TRBV12-4; D ambiguous. This CDR3 is 13 amino acids long. V was cut by 0 bases and J by 0 bases, with 1 base left in between. The CDR3 reads CASSLASTDTQYF. CDR3 DNA sequence: TGTGCCAGCAGTTTAGCGAGCACAGATACGCAGTATTTT.

This clone turned up a few times. This chain connects TRBV4-1 to TRBJ2-5; 14 nucleotides align to TRBD2. Germline trimming cut 6 bases from V and 3 bases from J; bases unmatched to any gene: 3. This CDR3 comprises 15 residues. Germline lookup yields CDR1 MGHRA and CDR2 YSYEKL. The CDR3: CASRRGLAGEETQYF. DNA for the CDR3: TGCGCCAGCAGGCGGGGACTAGCGGGGGAAGAGACCCAGTACTTC.